These T cell receptor beta chains were read from a single sample in a study of T cell changes during pregnancy in multiple sclerosis. Assay: immunoSEQ multiplex PCR; the TCRdb copy retains only in-frame clones and omits some. The profile covers around 69,000 clones, with around nine tenths appearing a single time and approximately 1.1% taken by the ten largest. This specimen consisted of peripheral blood, obtained in the third trimester of pregnancy. The receptors stem from a female donor with multiple sclerosis, enrolled in a pregnancy study. The CDR3 runs from the conserved cysteine through the conserved F or W.

j_call,v_call,cdr3_aa
TRBJ2-7,TRBV11-2,CASSLDLLGYEQYF
TRBJ1-1,TRBV30,CAWSVLSGTEAFF
TRBJ1-5,TRBV28,CASRGQGAGNQPQHF
TRBJ2-7,TRBV10-3,CAISGTGTGVSYEQYF
TRBJ2-2,TRBV28,CASRSRLLRELFF
TRBJ2-7,TRBV2,CASSVATSGAKTSYEQYF
TRBJ1-2,TRBV5-6,CASSRGQRPAGYTF
TRBJ2-7,TRBV10-3,CAIGSGGGEQYF
TRBJ2-7,TRBV11-2,CASSATPGQPPYEQYF
TRBJ1-2,TRBV6-6,CASTLGAMGYTF
TRBJ2-1,TRBV19,CASSITSGRFSYNEQFF
TRBJ1-1,TRBV7-9,CASSLRQGNTEAFF
TRBJ2-1,TRBV28,CASSPPAKGQDEQFF
TRBJ1-4,TRBV7-6,CASSLGDTPGPGEKLFF
TRBJ1-4,TRBV5-1,CASSLYRGNNEKLFF
TRBJ2-2,TRBV6-5,CASSYDSLNTGELFF
TRBJ2-3,TRBV2,CASSPRQGSDTQYF
TRBJ2-1,TRBV2,CASSRDRVNEQFF
TRBJ2-1,TRBV5-5,CASSLAVDYTYNEQFF
TRBJ2-6,TRBV7-2,CASSLSPSGANVLTF
TRBJ1-3,TRBV18,CASSPSPTASGNTIYF
TRBJ1-5,TRBV19,CASSMKSGVNQPQHF
TRBJ2-4,TRBV7-9,CASTSQRGSAKNIQYF